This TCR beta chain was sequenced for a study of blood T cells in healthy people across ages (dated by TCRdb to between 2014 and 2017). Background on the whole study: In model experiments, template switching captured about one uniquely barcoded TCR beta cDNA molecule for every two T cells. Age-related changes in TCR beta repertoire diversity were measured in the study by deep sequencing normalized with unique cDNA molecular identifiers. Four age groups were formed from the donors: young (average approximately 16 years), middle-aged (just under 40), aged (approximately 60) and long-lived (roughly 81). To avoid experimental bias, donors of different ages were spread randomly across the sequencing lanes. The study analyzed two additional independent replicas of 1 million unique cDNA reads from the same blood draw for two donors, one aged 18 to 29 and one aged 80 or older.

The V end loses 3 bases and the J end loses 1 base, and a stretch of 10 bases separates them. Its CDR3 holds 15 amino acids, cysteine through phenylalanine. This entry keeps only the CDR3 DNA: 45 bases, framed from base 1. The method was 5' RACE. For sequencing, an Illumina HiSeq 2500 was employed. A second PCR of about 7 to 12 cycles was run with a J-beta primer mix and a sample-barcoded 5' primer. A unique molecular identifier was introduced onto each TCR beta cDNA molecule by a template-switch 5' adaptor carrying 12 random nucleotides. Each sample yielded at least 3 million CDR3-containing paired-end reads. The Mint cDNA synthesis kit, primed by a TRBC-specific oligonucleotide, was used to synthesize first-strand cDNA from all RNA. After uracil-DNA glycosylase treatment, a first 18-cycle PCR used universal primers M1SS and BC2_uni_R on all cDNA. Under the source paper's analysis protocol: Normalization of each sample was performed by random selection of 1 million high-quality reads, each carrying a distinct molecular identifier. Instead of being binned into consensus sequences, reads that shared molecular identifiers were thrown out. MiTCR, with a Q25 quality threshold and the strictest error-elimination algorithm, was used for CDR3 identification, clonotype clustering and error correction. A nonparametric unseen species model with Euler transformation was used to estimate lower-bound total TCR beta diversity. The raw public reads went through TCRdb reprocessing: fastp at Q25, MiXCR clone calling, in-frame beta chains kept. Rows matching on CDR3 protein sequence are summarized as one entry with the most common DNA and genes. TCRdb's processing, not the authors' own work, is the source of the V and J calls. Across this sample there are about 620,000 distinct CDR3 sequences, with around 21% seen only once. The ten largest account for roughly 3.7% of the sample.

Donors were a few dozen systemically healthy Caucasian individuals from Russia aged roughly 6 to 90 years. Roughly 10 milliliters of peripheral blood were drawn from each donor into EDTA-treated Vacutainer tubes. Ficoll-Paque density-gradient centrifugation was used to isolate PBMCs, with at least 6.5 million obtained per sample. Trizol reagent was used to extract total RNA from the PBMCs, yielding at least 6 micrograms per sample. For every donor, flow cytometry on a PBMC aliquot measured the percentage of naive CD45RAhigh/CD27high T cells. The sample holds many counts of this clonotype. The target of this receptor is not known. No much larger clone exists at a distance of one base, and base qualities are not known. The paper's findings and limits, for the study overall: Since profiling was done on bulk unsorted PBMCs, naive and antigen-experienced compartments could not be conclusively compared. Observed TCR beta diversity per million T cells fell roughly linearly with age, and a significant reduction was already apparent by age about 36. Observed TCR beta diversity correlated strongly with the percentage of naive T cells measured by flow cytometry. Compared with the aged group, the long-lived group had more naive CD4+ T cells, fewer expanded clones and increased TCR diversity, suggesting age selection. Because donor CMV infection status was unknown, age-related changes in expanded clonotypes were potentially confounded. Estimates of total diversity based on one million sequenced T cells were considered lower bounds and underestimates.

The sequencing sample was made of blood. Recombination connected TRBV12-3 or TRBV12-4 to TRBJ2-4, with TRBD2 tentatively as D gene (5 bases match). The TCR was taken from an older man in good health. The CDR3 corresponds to CASSFGVGAKNIQYF. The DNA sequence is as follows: TGTGCCAGCAGTTTCGGGGTAGGGGCCAAAAACATTCAGTACTTC.